These 22 T cell receptor beta chains were all obtained from the same sample, sequenced in a study of blood T cell repertoires in COVID-19. Using immunoSEQ multiplex PCR, the repertoire was profiled, and TCRdb retains in-frame clones only, with some absent. In the table there are about 200,000 clones, around four fifths of which are singletons. Specimen: peripheral blood. The source is a woman aged 40 to 49 with active or convalescent COVID-19.

The CDR3 bases are TGTGCCAGCCGGTCCGGGACTAGTCGGAGCCATGAGCAGTTCTTC. The encoded protein is CASRSGTSRSHEQFF. The chain has TRBV6-5 and TRBJ2-1; 8 bases line up with TRBD2. The trim removed 8 bases at V and 8 bases at J, leaving 14 bases unmatched. The CDR3 contains 15 residues. CDR1 is MNHEY and CDR2 is SVGAGI in the germline V gene.

This rearrangement joins TRBV7-2 to TRBJ1-6; 8 bases are a match to TRBD1. The CDR3 has 16 residues. Germline CDR1 is SGHTA and CDR2 is FQGNSA. V was clipped by 5 bases and J by 4 bases; unmatched bases: 7. DNA of the CDR3: TGTGCCAGCAGCGCGACAGGGGACGGGTATAATTCACCCCTCCACTTT. Its protein product is CASSATGDGYNSPLHF.

V usage is TRBV12-1 and J usage is TRBJ2-7; TRBD2 is the table's D call and was not checked against the DNA. TRBV12-1 is termed a pseudogene. This CDR3 region has 16 residues. The CDR3 DNA reads as TGTGCCAGCAGCGGGACTAGCGGGATCCGGCTCTACGAGCAGTACTTC. This codes for CASSGTSGIRLYEQYF.

The rearrangement joins TRBV9 to TRBJ1-4; possible D gene TRBD1, 6 bases. The CDR3 runs to 17 residues. In germline, CDR1 is SGDLS, CDR2 YYNGEE. Trimming took off 3 bases at V and 4 bases at J, with 19 bases between the two ends. The CDR3 nucleotides read TGTGCCAGCAGCGCCCAAGACTTACAGGGTATTAATGAAAAACTGTTTTTT. Protein product: CASSAQDLQGINEKLFF. The full variable domain, rest sourced from reference TRBV9 and TRBJ1-4, is DSGVTQTPKHLITATGQRVTLRCSPRSGDLSVYWYQQSLDQGLQFLIQYYNGEERAKGNILERFSAQQFPDLHSELNLSSLELGDSALYFCASSAQDLQGINEKLFFGSGTQLSVL.

The chain couples TRBV30 to TRBJ2-1; D is unresolved. CDR1 is GTSNPN, CDR2 SVGIG, per germline (reference sequence). The CDR3 runs 14 residues. V lost 6 bases and J lost 6, with 18 bases in between. CDR3 coding DNA: TGTGCCTGTCGCCACGGTAAGCCGTCCAATGAGCAGTTCTTC. Translation gives CACRHGKPSNEQFF.

The genes are TRBV6-1 and TRBJ1-3, with TRBD1 as a possible D gene (6 bases). Germline V gene data show CDR1 as MNHNS and CDR2 as SASEGT. The CDR3 loop spans 17 amino acids. V lost 2 bases and J lost 1, with 15 bases in between. The CDR3, as DNA: TGTGCCAGCAGTGAAATCGGGCAGGGGAGTTCTGGAAACACCATATATTTT. Residues: CASSEIGQGSSGNTIYF.

This sequence joins TRBV6-6 and TRBJ1-1; D is ambiguous. V was trimmed by 8 bases and J by 2 bases, leaving 15 bases between them. CDR3 size: 14 residues. In germline, CDR1 is MNHNY, CDR2 SVGAGI (reference sequence). The CDR3 loop is CASREPSGNTEAFF. CDR3 sequence (DNA): TGTGCCAGCCGGGAACCTTCGGGAAACACTGAAGCTTTCTTT.

This clone was found a few times. The chain carries TRBV7-2 and TRBJ1-1; no clear D gene. Deletions cut 3 bases from V and 11 bases from J, with 22 bases between. Per germline, CDR1 SGHTA and CDR2 FQGNSA. The CDR3 totals 15 residues. The CDR3 sequence: CASSLSSGVFPGAFF. DNA for the CDR3: TGTGCCAGCAGCTTGTCCTCAGGTGTCTTCCCGGGGGCTTTCTTT.

J is TRBJ1-2 and V is TRBV28, with 11 positions matching TRBD1. This CDR3 spans 15 amino acids. The germline CDR1 and CDR2 sequences are MDHEN and SYDVKM. J lost 3 bases, V lost 2 bases, and 2 bases had no gene match. This CDR3 reads CASSLRTGGDYGYTF. The CDR3 region has the DNA TGTGCCAGCAGTTTACGGACAGGGGGCGACTATGGCTACACCTTC.

V is TRBV18 and J is TRBJ2-1; 7 bases map to TRBD2. This CDR3 contains 16 residues. J lost 3 bases, V lost 3 bases, and 8 bases had no gene match. CDR1 KGHSH and CDR2 LQKENI come from the germline V gene. The CDR3 DNA reads TGTGCCAGCTCACCTTCTGCGGGAGCTAACTACAATGAGCAGTTCTTC. It translates to CASSPSAGANYNEQFF.

V is TRBV7-2 and J is TRBJ2-7, with D perhaps matching TRBD1 (5 bases). The CDR3 extends over 15 amino acids. Germline lookup yields CDR1 SGHTA and CDR2 FQGNSA. Trimming removed 1 base at V and 3 bases at J, with 13 bases between. Here the CDR3 DNA reads TGTGCCAGCAGCTTAGTCCAGGGATCTGGCTACGAGCAGTACTTC. Amino acids: CASSLVQGSGYEQYF.

This clone appeared a few times. This chain joins TRBV20-1 and TRBJ1-5; possible D gene TRBD1, 6 bases. The CDR3 spans 11 residues. Germline V gives CDR1 DFQATT, CDR2 SNEGSKA (reference sequence). The V gene lost 3 bases and the J gene lost 7 bases, with 7 bases spanning the gap. The CDR3 nucleotides read TGCAGTGCTAGCCAGGGGCAGCCCCAGCATTTT. It translates to CSASQGQPQHF.

The chain combines TRBV5-5 with TRBJ2-1; 9 bases align to TRBD1. From germline, CDR1 is SGHKS and CDR2 YYEKEE (reference sequence). The CDR3 is 14 amino acids. After removal of 4 bases from V and 8 bases from J, the junction contained 7 bases not matched to a gene. The CDR3, as DNA: TGTGCCAGCAGCGACGGACAGGGGAGGGATGAGCAGTTCTTC. Its translation is CASSDGQGRDEQFF.

The V call is TRBV21-1, the J call TRBJ2-1; the D call of TRBD2 is as the table states it, not checked on the DNA. TRBV21-1 represents a pseudogene. CDR3 length equals 20 residues. The chain's CDR3 is CASSMGLGLAGVGANNEQFF. Here the CDR3 DNA reads TGTGCCAGCAGCATGGGGTTGGGACTAGCGGGAGTGGGGGCTAACAATGAGCAGTTCTTC.

V is TRBV6-5 and J is TRBJ1-2; D gene ambiguous. This CDR3 region has 15 residues. V gave up 6 bases and J gave up 2 bases, with 16 bases separating them. Germline V gene data show CDR1 as MNHEY and CDR2 as SVGAGI. The CDR3: CASSSTGSRNYGYTF. CDR3 nucleotides: TGTGCCAGCAGCTCGACGGGATCCCGAAACTATGGCTACACCTTC.

The rearrangement links TRBV29-1 to TRBJ1-2, with D possibly matching TRBD1 (5 bases). V lost 7 bases and J lost 2, with 23 bases in between. Germline-derived CDR1 and CDR2 are SQVTM and ANQGSEA. This CDR3 has 16 residues. The CDR3 spells CSAKRAGGEKNYGYTF. In DNA, the CDR3 is TGCAGCGCCAAAAGGGCTGGAGGGGAAAAGAACTATGGCTACACCTTC.

This chain uses TRBV18 with TRBJ2-3; 7 bases line up with TRBD2. The trim removed 0 bases at V and 2 bases at J, leaving 2 bases unmatched. This CDR3 region has 15 residues. The germline CDR1 and CDR2 sequences are KGHSH and LQKENI. The CDR3 DNA reads as TGTGCCAGCTCACCACCGACTAGCACCACAGATACGCAGTATTTT. Its protein product is CASSPPTSTTDTQYF.

The count of this clone is one. The rearrangement links TRBV4-3 to TRBJ1-2, with D possibly being TRBD1 (5 bases). The CDR3 has 14 amino acids. Germline values: CDR1 LGHNA, CDR2 YSLEER. V lost 0 bases and J lost 3, with 8 bases in between. Written as DNA, the CDR3 is TGCGCCAGCAGCCAAGATACAGGCTACTATGGCTACACCTTC. Its translation is CASSQDTGYYGYTF.

The genes are TRBV7-6 and TRBJ1-3; 7 positions match TRBD1. The CDR3 is made up of 16 amino acids. CDR1 SGHVS and CDR2 FNYEAQ come from the germline V gene. Germline trimming cut 5 bases from V and 3 bases from J; bases unmatched to any gene: 10. The CDR3 protein is CASSPTGNNFGNTIYF. As DNA, the CDR3 is TGTGCCAGCAGCCCGACAGGGAACAACTTTGGAAACACCATATATTTT.

V usage is TRBV4-3 and J usage is TRBJ1-3, with 8 bases identical to TRBD1. There are 17 residues in the CDR3. Germline trimming cut 4 bases from V and 10 bases from J; bases unmatched to any gene: 18. Germline V lookup: CDR1 LGHNA, CDR2 YSLEER. The CDR3 coding sequence is TGCGCCAGCAGCCTCACGGACGGCGCGGGAACAGGGGGGACCATATATTTT. It is translated as CASSLTDGAGTGGTIYF.

The chain carries TRBV5-1 and TRBJ1-6; no definite D call. V lost 2 bases to trimming and J lost 10 bases, with 16 bases between them. CDR1 is SGHRS and CDR2 is YFSETQ in the germline V gene. The CDR3 covers 15 residues. The CDR3 DNA reads as TGCGCCAGCAGCTTTGGGGAGAGGAGGATCTCACCCCTCCACTTT. Translated: CASSFGERRISPLHF.

The genes are TRBV4-2 and TRBJ2-5; 9 positions match TRBD2. This CDR3 has 14 amino acids. Germline loops: CDR1 LGHNA, CDR2 YNFKEQ. Unmatched junction bases numbered 1, after V lost 3 bases and J lost 2 bases. The CDR3 DNA reads as TGTGCCAGCAGCCAGACTAGCGGACAAGAGACCCAGTACTTC. It codes for CASSQTSGQETQYF.